The next 30 T cell receptor beta chains were all read from a single sample in a study of blood T cell repertoires in COVID-19. Clones were sequenced by immunoSEQ multiplex PCR, and TCRdb holds only the in-frame ones, with some missing. The data contain approximately 350,000 clones, 70% to 90% of them singletons. Input material: peripheral blood. Every receptor here comes from a woman in her fifties or sixties with COVID-19, enrolled during active disease.

CDR3 nucleotides: TGTGCCAGCAGCTCCGAGAGGGATGGCACTGAAGCTTTCTTT. Amino acid sequence: CASSSERDGTEAFF. This chain connects TRBV9 to TRBJ1-1; D is uncertain. The V end was cut by 4 bases, the J end by 4 bases, with 14 bases between. Germline CDR1 SGDLS, CDR2 YYNGEE. This CDR3 region has 14 residues.

The V call is TRBV5-1, the J call TRBJ2-1, with 9 bases that match TRBD2. Trimming took 4 bases from V and 9 from J; bases not matched to a gene: 2. The CDR3 has 12 residues. The germline CDR1 and CDR2 sequences are SGHRS and YFSETQ. CDR3 coding DNA: TGCGCCAGCAGCCTAGCGGGGAGTGAGCAGTTCTTC. Translating it yields CASSLAGSEQFF.

This chain's CDR3 is CASSPKSLPGGDEKLFF. As DNA, the CDR3 is TGTGCCAGCTCACCAAAATCCCTCCCAGGGGGCGATGAAAAACTGTTTTTT. V usage is TRBV18 and J usage is TRBJ1-4, with TRBD1 matching 8 bases. There are 17 residues in the CDR3. Losses at the gene ends were 2 bases for V and 6 bases for J; bases not matched to a gene: 11. The germline V gene encodes CDR1 KGHSH and CDR2 LQKENI.

The genes are TRBV3-1 (or the pseudogene TRBV3-2) and TRBJ1-5; D is perhaps TRBD1 (5 bases). Germline assignment: CDR1 LGHDT and CDR2 YNNKEL (reference sequence). The CDR3 spans 14 residues. V was pared by 2 bases and J by 1 base, with 6 bases between. The CDR3 reads CASSQRGSNQPQHF. CDR3 nucleotide sequence: TGTGCCAGCAGCCAAAGGGGAAGCAATCAGCCCCAGCATTTT.

The rearrangement links TRBV7-2 to TRBJ1-2; D not certain. This CDR3 is built from 18 residues. The V gene's germline CDR1 is SGHTA and CDR2 FQGNSA. The V end lost 6 bases, the J end lost 4 bases, and 27 bases lay between the germline ends. Here the CDR3 DNA reads TGTGCCAGCAGACCCGGTCGTCGGCCCCCGGGAATGAGCTATGGCTACACCTTC. Translation: CASRPGRRPPGMSYGYTF.

The CDR3: CASSFRLQQGGNTIYF. The CDR3 nucleotides are TGTGCCAGCAGCTTCAGGCTCCAACAGGGTGGAAACACCATATATTTT. The rearrangement joins TRBV7-9 to TRBJ1-3, with D possibly matching TRBD1 (6 bases). Trimming stripped 3 bases from V and 3 bases from J, with 15 bases between. CDR1 is SEHNR and CDR2 is FQNEAQ in the germline V gene (reference sequence). This CDR3 is built from 16 residues.

The CDR3 region has the DNA TGTGCCAGCAGTTATACAGGGCCTCTAGGCTACACCTTC. As protein: CASSYTGPLGYTF. The genes are TRBV6-2 or TRBV6-3 and TRBJ1-2; weak D call: TRBD1 (6 bases). This CDR3 contains 13 residues. V was cut by 3 bases and J by 8 bases, with 13 bases left in between. Germline loops: CDR1 MNHEY, CDR2 SVGEGT.

J is TRBJ1-1 and V is TRBV11-3; D is perhaps TRBD1 (6 bases). The CDR3 covers 16 residues. Germline V gene lookup returns CDR1 SGHNT and CDR2 YENEEA. Deletions cut 1 base from V and 5 bases from J, with 17 bases between. The CDR3 reads CASSLVARAQGTEAFF. Written as DNA, the CDR3 is TGTGCCAGCAGCTTAGTCGCGAGGGCCCAGGGGACTGAAGCTTTCTTT.

Of note for this clone: The same CDR3 is also encoded by other DNA sequences in this sample. V gene TRBV19 combines with J gene TRBJ2-2; D uncertain. The V end lost 0 bases, the J end lost 6 bases, and 5 bases lay between the germline ends. The CDR3 has 13 residues. Germline V gene data show CDR1 as LNHDA and CDR2 as SQIVND (reference sequence). In DNA form, the CDR3 reads TGTGCCAGTAGTATAGACCGTTCCGGGGAGCTGTTTTTT. Translation gives CASSIDRSGELFF.

The V gene is TRBV3-1 (or the pseudogene TRBV3-2), the J gene TRBJ2-1; D is perhaps TRBD1 (6 bases). The V gene lost 0 bases and the J gene lost 7 bases, with 16 bases spanning the gap. The CDR3 covers 16 residues. Germline V gene sequence: CDR1 LGHDT, CDR2 YNNKEL (reference sequence). CDR3 nucleotides: TGTGCCAGCAGCCAAGAACAGGGCACTTTAGGGAATGAGCAGTTCTTC. The encoded protein is CASSQEQGTLGNEQFF.

V and J are TRBV5-1 and TRBJ2-2; 9 positions agree with TRBD1. With 0 bases clipped from V and 3 bases from J, the junction kept 6 bases outside the gene matches. The CDR3 consists of 17 residues. Germline assignment: CDR1 SGHRS and CDR2 YFSETQ. The CDR3 DNA reads TGCGCCAGCAGCTTGGCCAGGGGACAGGGTCACACCGGGGAGCTGTTTTTT. Amino acid sequence: CASSLARGQGHTGELFF.

The chain employs TRBV6-6 and TRBJ2-2, with a possible D match to TRBD1 (5 bases). Germline CDR1 reads MNHNY; CDR2 reads SVGAGI (reference sequence). The CDR3 runs 15 residues. Trimming stripped 7 bases from V and 2 bases from J, with 14 bases between. CDR3 region: CASMTANFNTGELFF. CDR3 coding DNA: TGTGCCAGCATGACAGCGAACTTTAACACCGGGGAGCTGTTTTTT.

This clone was seen only a few times. V gene TRBV9 combines with J gene TRBJ2-5, with D tentatively TRBD1 (8 bases). The germline CDR1 and CDR2 sequences are SGDLS and YYNGEE. The V end lost 2 bases, the J end lost 4 bases, and 18 bases lay between the germline ends. The CDR3 runs to 16 residues. This CDR3 reads CASSVRDRTGGETQYF. The CDR3, as DNA: TGTGCCAGCAGCGTCCGGGACAGGACGGGAGGAGAGACCCAGTACTTC.

This chain uses TRBV16 with TRBJ2-7; the D is unclear. V was cut by 2 bases and J by 2 bases, with 10 bases left in between. The V gene's germline CDR1 is KGHSY and CDR2 FQNENV. The CDR3 length is 14 residues. In nucleotides, the CDR3 is TGTGCCAGCAGCCAAGGTCACAACCCCTACGAGCAGTACTTC. The encoded protein is CASSQGHNPYEQYF.

This clone has only one observation. This rearrangement joins TRBV5-4 to TRBJ2-3; a weak D match, TRBD2 (6 bases). V lost 0 bases, J lost 8 bases, and 10 bases lay in between. There are 13 residues in the CDR3. Germline CDR1 SGHNT, CDR2 YYREEE (reference sequence). The DNA of the CDR3 is TGTGCCAGCAGCTTGGGGGGGGACGGTACGCAGTATTTT. This gives the protein CASSLGGDGTQYF.

Details on this clone: An end of the junction does not agree with germline; a read error may underlie this. The chain links TRBV5-6 to TRBJ2-5, with D tentatively TRBD2 (6 bases). Germline values: CDR1 SGHDT, CDR2 YYEEEE. This CDR3 is built from 14 residues. Written as DNA, the CDR3 is TGTGCCAGCAGTTTGGTGGGGGGAGAAGAGACCCAGTACTTC. It specifies CASSLVGGEETQYF.

The rearrangement links TRBV7-3 to TRBJ2-2; TRBD1 matches at 10 bases. Germline V CDR1 and CDR2: SGHTA, FQGTGA. The CDR3 runs 16 residues. J was trimmed by 1 base and V by 4 bases; bases with no gene match: 3. CDR3 loop: CASSSTGGGNTGELFF. CDR3 bases: TGTGCCAGCAGCTCGACAGGGGGCGGGAACACCGGGGAGCTGTTTTTT.

The chain joins TRBV15 to TRBJ1-2; no clear D gene. Germline assignment: CDR1 LNHNV and CDR2 YYDKDF (reference sequence). The V and J ends lost 3 bases and 0 bases respectively, with 11 bases between them. This CDR3 spans 15 amino acids. This CDR3 is CATSRGDASNYGYTF. CDR3 DNA sequence: TGTGCCACCAGCAGGGGCGACGCTTCTAACTATGGCTACACCTTC.

J is TRBJ1-1 and V is TRBV6-2 or TRBV6-3; 7 nucleotides match TRBD1. CDR1 is MNHEY, CDR2 SVGEGT, per germline. The CDR3 is 15 residues long. The junction had 4 bases not matched to a gene; V was cut back by 2 bases and J by 1 base. CDR3 amino acids: CASSYRGQENTEAFF. CDR3 DNA sequence: TGTGCCAGCAGTTACCGAGGACAGGAGAACACTGAAGCTTTCTTT.

This chain links TRBV12-3 or TRBV12-4 with TRBJ2-5; D is unclear. Trimming left V 7 bases short and J 4 bases short, with 7 bases between. CDR3 size: 11 residues. CDR3 DNA: TGTGCCAGCAAGAGGAGAGAGACCCAGTACTTC. As protein: CASKRRETQYF.

The J gene is TRBJ1-4, the V gene TRBV6-5; 7 bases are a match to TRBD1. The CDR3 is made up of 14 amino acids. J was trimmed by 8 bases and V by 4 bases; bases with no gene match: 7. CDR1 is MNHEY and CDR2 is SVGAGI in the germline V gene. As DNA, the CDR3 is TGTGCCAGCAGTTCTGACAGGGCTAGAGAAAAACTGTTTTTT. Its protein is CASSSDRAREKLFF.

The chain joins TRBV5-1 to TRBJ2-5, with TRBD1 as a possible D gene (6 bases). Germline values: CDR1 SGHRS, CDR2 YFSETQ. The CDR3 is 13 residues long. The V and J ends lost 5 bases and 3 bases respectively, with 11 bases between them. The CDR3 nucleotides read TGCGCCAGCAGTTTGTCAGGGGAAGAGACCCAGTACTTC. It is translated as CASSLSGEETQYF.

This sequence joins TRBV28 and TRBJ2-7; D unresolved. The CDR3 contains 11 residues. Germline CDR1 MDHEN, CDR2 SYDVKM. With 10 bases removed from V and 5 bases from J, the gap between germline ends came to 12 bases. CDR3 coding DNA: TGTGCCACCTCGCAGGCTGACGAGCAGTACTTC. Amino acid sequence: CATSQADEQYF.

The V and J genes are TRBV5-6 and TRBJ2-5; D may be TRBD1 (5 bases). The germline gives CDR1 SGHDT, CDR2 YYEEEE. CDR3 length: 16 residues. V was trimmed by 2 bases and J by 2 bases, leaving 16 bases between them. CDR3 nucleotide sequence: TGTGCCAGCAGCTTCAGACAGCTTACCCCTCAAGAGACCCAGTACTTC. Encoded protein: CASSFRQLTPQETQYF.

The CDR3 bases are TGTGCCAGCAGCTCCTACTCCCAAGCGCGCTATGGCTACACCTTC. This codes for CASSSYSQARYGYTF. The chain combines TRBV7-8 with TRBJ1-2, with unresolved D. V was pared by 4 bases and J by 4 bases, with 16 bases between. Germline V gives CDR1 SGHVS, CDR2 FQNEAQ. This CDR3 has 15 residues.

V gene TRBV5-4 combines with J gene TRBJ2-3, with 10 nucleotides matching TRBD2. CDR3 length equals 13 residues. Germline V gives CDR1 SGHNT, CDR2 YYREEE (reference sequence). V lost 1 base to trimming and J lost 13 bases; unmatched junction nucleotides: 6. CDR3 residues: CASSLTSGEDKYF. Written as DNA, the CDR3 is TGTGCCAGCAGCTTGACTAGCGGGGAAGATAAGTATTTT.

The J gene is TRBJ2-3, the V gene TRBV6-2 or TRBV6-3; 9 bases align to TRBD2. After removal of 6 bases from V and 7 bases from J, the junction contained 8 bases not matched to a gene. This CDR3 contains 14 residues. Germline V gene lookup returns CDR1 MNHEY and CDR2 SVGEGT. The CDR3 sequence: CASSERGAIHTQYF. The CDR3, as DNA: TGTGCCAGCAGCGAGCGGGGGGCTATTCATACGCAGTATTTT.

This rearrangement joins TRBV27 to TRBJ2-7; no firm D call. The CDR3 loop spans 12 amino acids. Trimming took 2 bases from V and 4 from J, leaving 6 bases between them. Germline CDR1 MNHEY, CDR2 SMNVEV (reference sequence). The chain's CDR3 is CASSLAGYEQYF. CDR3 coding DNA: TGTGCCAGCAGTTTAGCAGGTTACGAGCAGTACTTC.

The chain carries TRBV2 and TRBJ1-3, with 11 bases that match TRBD1. The germline V gene has CDR1 SNHLY and CDR2 FYNNEI. The CDR3 has 14 amino acids. V dropped 6 bases and J dropped 6; count of bases not matched to a gene: 4. The CDR3 DNA sequence: TGTGCCAGCAGGGACAGGGGGCGGATAAACACCATATATTTT. This encodes CASRDRGRINTIYF.

The rearrangement uses TRBV9 and TRBJ2-7; D is perhaps TRBD2 (6 bases). Germline V gene sequence: CDR1 SGDLS, CDR2 YYNGEE. V was pared by 0 bases and J by 2 bases, with 15 bases between. The CDR3 length is 16 residues. CDR3: CASSVEGGDSPYEQYF. Here the CDR3 DNA reads TGTGCCAGCAGCGTAGAAGGAGGGGACTCCCCCTACGAGCAGTACTTC. Filled out from reference TRBV9 and TRBJ2-7, the complete variable domain reads DSGVTQTPKHLITATGQRVTLRCSPRSGDLSVYWYQQSLDQGLQFLIQYYNGEERAKGNILERFSAQQFPDLHSELNLSSLELGDSALYFCASSVEGGDSPYEQYFGPGTRLTVT.